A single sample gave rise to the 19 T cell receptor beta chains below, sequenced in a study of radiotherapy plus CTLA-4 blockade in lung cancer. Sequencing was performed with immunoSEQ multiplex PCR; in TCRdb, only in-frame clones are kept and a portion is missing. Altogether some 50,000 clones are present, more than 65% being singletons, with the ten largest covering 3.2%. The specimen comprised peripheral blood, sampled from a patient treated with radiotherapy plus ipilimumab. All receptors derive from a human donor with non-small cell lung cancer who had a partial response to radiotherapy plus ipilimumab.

CDR3 bases: TGTGCCAGCAGCCAAGATGATCGGGGGTCCTACGAGCAGTACTTC. The encoded protein is CASSQDDRGSYEQYF. This chain joins TRBV4-2 and TRBJ2-7; tentatively, D is TRBD2 (6 bases). The V and J ends lost 0 bases and 1 base respectively, with 10 bases between them. The germline CDR1 and CDR2 sequences are LGHNA and YNFKEQ. This CDR3 comprises 15 residues.

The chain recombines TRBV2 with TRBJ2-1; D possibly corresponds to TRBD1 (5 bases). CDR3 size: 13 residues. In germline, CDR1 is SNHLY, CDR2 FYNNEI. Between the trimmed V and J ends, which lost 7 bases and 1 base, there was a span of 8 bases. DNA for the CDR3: TGTGCCAGCACACAGGCGTCCTACAATGAGCAGTTCTTC. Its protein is CASTQASYNEQFF.

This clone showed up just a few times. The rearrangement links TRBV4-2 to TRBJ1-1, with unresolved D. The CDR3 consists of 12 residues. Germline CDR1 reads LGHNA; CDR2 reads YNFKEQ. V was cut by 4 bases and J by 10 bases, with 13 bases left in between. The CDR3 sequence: CASSRGGVIAFF. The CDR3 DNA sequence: TGTGCCAGCAGCCGAGGCGGGGTAATAGCTTTCTTT.

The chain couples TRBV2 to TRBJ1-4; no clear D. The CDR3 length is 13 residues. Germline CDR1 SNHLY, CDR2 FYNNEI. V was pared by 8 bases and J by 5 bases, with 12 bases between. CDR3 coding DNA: TGTGCCAGCTGCCTGGCGGGGAATGAAAAACTGTTTTTT. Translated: CASCLAGNEKLFF. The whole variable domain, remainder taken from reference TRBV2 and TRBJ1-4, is EPEVTQTPSHQVTQMGQEVILRCVPISNHLYFYWYRQILGQKVEFLVSFYNNEISEKSEIFDDQFSVERPDGSNFTLKIRSTKLEDSAMYFCASCLAGNEKLFFGSGTQLSVL.

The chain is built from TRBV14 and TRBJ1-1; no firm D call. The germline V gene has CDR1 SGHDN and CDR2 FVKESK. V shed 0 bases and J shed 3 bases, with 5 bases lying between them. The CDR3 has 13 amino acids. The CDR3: CASSQDRYTEAFF. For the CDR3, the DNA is TGTGCCAGCAGCCAAGACCGTTACACTGAAGCTTTCTTT.

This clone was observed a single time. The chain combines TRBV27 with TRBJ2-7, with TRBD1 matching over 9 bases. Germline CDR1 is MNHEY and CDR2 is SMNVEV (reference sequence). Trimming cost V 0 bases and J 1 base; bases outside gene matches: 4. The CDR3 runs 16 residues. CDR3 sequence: CASSLSRQGGSYEQYF. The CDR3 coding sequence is TGTGCCAGCAGTTTATCCCGACAGGGGGGGTCCTACGAGCAGTACTTC.

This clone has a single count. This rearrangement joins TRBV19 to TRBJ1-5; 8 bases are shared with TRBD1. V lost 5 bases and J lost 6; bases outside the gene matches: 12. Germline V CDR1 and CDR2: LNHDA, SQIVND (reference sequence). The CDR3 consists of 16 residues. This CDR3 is CASSDQGAGDFQPQHF. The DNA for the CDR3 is TGTGCCAGTAGTGACCAGGGGGCTGGGGATTTTCAGCCCCAGCATTTT. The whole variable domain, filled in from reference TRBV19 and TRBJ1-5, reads DGGITQSPKYLFRKEGQNVTLSCEQNLNHDAMYWYRQDPGQGLRLIYYSQIVNDFQKGDIAEGYSVSREKKESFPLTVTSAQKNPTAFYLCASSDQGAGDFQPQHFGDGTRLSIL.

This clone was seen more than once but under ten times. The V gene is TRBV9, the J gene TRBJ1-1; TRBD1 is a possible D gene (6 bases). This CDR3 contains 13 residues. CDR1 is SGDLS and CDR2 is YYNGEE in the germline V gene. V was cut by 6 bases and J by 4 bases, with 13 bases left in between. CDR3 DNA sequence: TGTGCCAGCACCGAGGGAGGGGGCACTGAAGCTTTCTTT. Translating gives CASTEGGGTEAFF.

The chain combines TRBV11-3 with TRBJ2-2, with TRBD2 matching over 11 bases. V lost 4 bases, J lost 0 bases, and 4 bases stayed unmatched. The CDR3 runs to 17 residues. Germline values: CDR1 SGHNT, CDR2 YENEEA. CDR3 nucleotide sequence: TGTGCCAGCAGCTCGGCTAGCGGGGGGTCGAACACCGGGGAGCTGTTTTTT. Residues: CASSSASGGSNTGELFF.

CDR3 coding DNA: TGTGCCAGTAGTATAGTACCAGGGAGCAATCAGCCCCAGCATTTT. This codes for CASSIVPGSNQPQHF. The chain joins TRBV19 to TRBJ1-5; D may be TRBD1 (5 bases). The germline gives CDR1 LNHDA, CDR2 SQIVND (reference sequence). Between the trimmed V and J ends, which lost 1 base and 1 base, there was a span of 8 bases. The CDR3 extends over 15 amino acids.

The CDR3 here is CASSQDRSGGTDTQYF. The CDR3 region has the DNA TGCGCCAGCAGCCAAGACCGGTCAGGGGGTACAGATACGCAGTATTTT. The chain joins TRBV4-1 to TRBJ2-3; 7 bases line up with TRBD1. This CDR3 has 16 residues. V dropped 0 bases and J dropped 3; count of bases not matched to a gene: 6. Germline-derived CDR1 and CDR2 are MGHRA and YSYEKL.

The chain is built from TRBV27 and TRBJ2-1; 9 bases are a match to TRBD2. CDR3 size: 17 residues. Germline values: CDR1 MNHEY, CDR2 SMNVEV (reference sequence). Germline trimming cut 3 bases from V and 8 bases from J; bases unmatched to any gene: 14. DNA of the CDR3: TGTGCCAGCAGTTTGGACGTGGTGGCGGGGGGGCGTGATGAGCAGTTCTTC. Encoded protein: CASSLDVVAGGRDEQFF.

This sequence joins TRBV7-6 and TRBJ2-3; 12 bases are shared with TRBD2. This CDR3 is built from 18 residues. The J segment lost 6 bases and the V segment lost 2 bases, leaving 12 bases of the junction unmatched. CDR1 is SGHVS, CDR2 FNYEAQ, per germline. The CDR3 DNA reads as TGTGCCAGCAGCTTACCCCCTAGCGGGGGGGCGAATAAGGATACGCAGTATTTT. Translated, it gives CASSLPPSGGANKDTQYF.

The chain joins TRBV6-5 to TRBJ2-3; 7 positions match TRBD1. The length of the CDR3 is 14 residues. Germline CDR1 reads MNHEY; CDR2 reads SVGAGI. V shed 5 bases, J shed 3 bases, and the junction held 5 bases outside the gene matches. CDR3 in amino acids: CASSEGAGTDTQYF. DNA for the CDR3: TGTGCCAGCAGTGAGGGGGCTGGAACAGATACGCAGTATTTT.

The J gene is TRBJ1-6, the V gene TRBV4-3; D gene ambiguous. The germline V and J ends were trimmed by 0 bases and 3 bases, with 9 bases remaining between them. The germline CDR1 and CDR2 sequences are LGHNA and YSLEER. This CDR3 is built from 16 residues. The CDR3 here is CASSQDLEVYNSPLHF. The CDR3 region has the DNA TGCGCCAGCAGCCAAGATCTGGAGGTCTATAATTCACCCCTCCACTTT.

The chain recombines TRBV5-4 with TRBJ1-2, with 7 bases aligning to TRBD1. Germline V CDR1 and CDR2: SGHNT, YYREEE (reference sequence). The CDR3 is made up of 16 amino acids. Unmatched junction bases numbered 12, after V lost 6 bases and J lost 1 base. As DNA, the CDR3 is TGTGCCAGCACGGACCGACAGGGAGCTAGTAACTATGGCTACACCTTC. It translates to CASTDRQGASNYGYTF.

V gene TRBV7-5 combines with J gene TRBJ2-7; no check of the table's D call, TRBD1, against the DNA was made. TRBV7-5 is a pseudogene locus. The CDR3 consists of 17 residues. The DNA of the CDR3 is TGTGTCAGAAGCTTAGCGGGACAGGGGGCTCTCAAGCGCGAGCAGTACTTC. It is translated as CVRSLAGQGALKREQYF.

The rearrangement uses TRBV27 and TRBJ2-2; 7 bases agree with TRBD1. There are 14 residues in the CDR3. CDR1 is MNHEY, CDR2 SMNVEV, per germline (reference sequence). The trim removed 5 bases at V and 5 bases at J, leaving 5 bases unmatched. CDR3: CASSNLDRTGELFF. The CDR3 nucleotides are TGTGCCAGCAGTAATTTGGACAGGACCGGGGAGCTGTTTTTT.

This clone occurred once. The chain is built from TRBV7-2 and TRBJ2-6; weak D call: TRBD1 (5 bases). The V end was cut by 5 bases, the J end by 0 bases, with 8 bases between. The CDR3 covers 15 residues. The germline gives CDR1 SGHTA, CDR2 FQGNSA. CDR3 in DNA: TGTGCCAGCAGCCAGGGATCCTCTGGGGCCAACGTCCTGACTTTC. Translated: CASSQGSSGANVLTF.